Sequencing of this TCR beta chain was carried out in a study of cytomegalovirus exposure and HLA in healthy donors. General study points: The later analysis indicated that the majority of CMV-associated TCR beta chains appeared HLA-restricted.

Amplification used 60 Vbeta primers and 13 Jbeta primers. Repertoires were generated with immunoSEQ multiplex PCR, while TCRdb's copy carries only in-frame clones and drops some. This sample has over 200,000 clones, with roughly 87% found just once. The CDR3 is 16 residues long. Trimming removed 6 bases from V and 2 bases from J; junction bases left unmatched: 8. The V gene's germline CDR1 is KGHSH and CDR2 LQKENI. In the case of this clone: Antigen: not known.

The J gene is TRBJ1-5, the V gene TRBV18; TRBD1 aligns across 9 bases. Sequencing input: PBMCs. This clonotype was obtained from a man aged 40-49 years in good health and CMV-seropositive. For the CDR3, the DNA is TGTGCCAGCTCCCACAGGGGGCGCAGGGGCAATCAGCCCCAGCATTTT. Amino acids: CASSHRGRRGNQPQHF.